The text below deals with one T cell receptor (beta chain). Its antigen is unidentified. This sample was included in a study of cytotoxic CD8 clonotypes in ibrutinib-treated CLL. The wider study: Patient counts were about a dozen relapsed/refractory, more than 14 treatment-naive and roughly 18 IGHV unmutated. Among responders, roughly 25 were partial and 2 complete; after median roughly 70 months, roughly 14 stayed remitted and some 12 progressed. Study results and caveats: Starting clonality was above that of age-matched healthy donors and tracked circulating CD8+ T-cell counts.

Depth targeted 1 in 200,000 to 1 in 1 million T cells, averaging about 9.2x coverage per clonotype. Sequencing was performed with immunoSEQ multiplex PCR; in TCRdb, only in-frame clones are kept and a portion is missing. The table has a few hundred thousand clones, under 80% seen once. The specimen was PBMCs, collected after 24 months of ibrutinib treatment. The receptor was isolated from a human donor with chronic lymphocytic leukemia.

Here the CDR3 reads CASSLIGGESYEQYF. The CDR3 nucleotides are TGTGCCAGCAGCTTAATAGGGGGCGAATCCTACGAGCAGTACTTC. The chain is built from TRBV7-2 and TRBJ2-7; 7 nucleotides match TRBD1. This CDR3 has 15 amino acids. V lost 2 bases and J lost 1; bases outside the gene matches: 5. The germline V gene encodes CDR1 SGHTA and CDR2 FQGNSA.